What follows describes a single T cell receptor (beta chain). These data are taken from a study of blood T cell repertoires in COVID-19. At the level of the study: The study drew acute and convalescent COVID-19 samples from the United States, Italy and Spain. T cells, B-cell-depleted T cells, or PBMCs provided the cDNA or gDNA that served as material.

The CDR3 runs to 13 residues. Per the germline V gene, CDR1 is KGHSH and CDR2 is LQKENI. V was pared by 3 bases and J by 12 bases, with 6 bases of the junction left unmatched. Enrollment of patients from Seattle took place during active infection, with longitudinal follow-up. In the study's own analysis: Amplification of reference gene primers was used by the study to estimate nucleated cell counts. Profiled with immunoSEQ multiplex PCR; TCRdb holds only in-frame clones, not every one. The V and J calls and clone size are taken from that table; D and trimming were inferred from the DNA. The table records 250,000 to 400,000 clones, 88% of them present only once.

Sequenced: peripheral blood. V is TRBV18 and J is TRBJ1-4; 8 positions agree with TRBD1. The sequence derives from a young woman with COVID-19, enrolled during active disease. Written as DNA, the CDR3 is TGTGCCAGCTCACCGGACAGGGTGTCGGAACTGTTTTTT. Encoded protein: CASSPDRVSELFF.